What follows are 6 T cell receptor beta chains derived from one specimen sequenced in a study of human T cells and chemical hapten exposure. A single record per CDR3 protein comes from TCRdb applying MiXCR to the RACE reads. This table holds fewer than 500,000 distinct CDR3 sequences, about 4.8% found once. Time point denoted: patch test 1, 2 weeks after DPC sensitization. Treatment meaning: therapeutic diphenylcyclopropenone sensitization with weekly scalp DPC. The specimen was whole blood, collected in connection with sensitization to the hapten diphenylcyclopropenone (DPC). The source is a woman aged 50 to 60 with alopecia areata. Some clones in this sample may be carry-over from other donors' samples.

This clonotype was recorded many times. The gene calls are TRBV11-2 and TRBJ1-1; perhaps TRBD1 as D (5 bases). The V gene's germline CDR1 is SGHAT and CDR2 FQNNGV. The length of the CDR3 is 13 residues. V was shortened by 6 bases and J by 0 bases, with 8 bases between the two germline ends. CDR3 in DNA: TGTGCCAGCAGAAGGGGAGTGAACACTGAAGCTTTCTTT. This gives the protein CASRRGVNTEAFF.

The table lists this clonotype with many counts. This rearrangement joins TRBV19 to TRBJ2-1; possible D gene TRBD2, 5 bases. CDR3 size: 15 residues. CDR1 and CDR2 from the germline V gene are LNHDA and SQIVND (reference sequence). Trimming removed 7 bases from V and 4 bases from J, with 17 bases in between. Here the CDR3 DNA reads TGTGCCAGTACCCGGGCGGGTGACGGGTACAATGAGCAGTTCTTC. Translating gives CASTRAGDGYNEQFF.

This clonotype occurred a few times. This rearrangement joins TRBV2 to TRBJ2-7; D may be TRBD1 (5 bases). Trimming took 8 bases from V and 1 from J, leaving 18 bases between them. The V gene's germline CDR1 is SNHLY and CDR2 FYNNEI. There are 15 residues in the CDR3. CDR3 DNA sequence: TGTGCCAGCCGGAGTGGGGCAGTACTATCCTACGAGCAGTACTTC. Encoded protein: CASRSGAVLSYEQYF.

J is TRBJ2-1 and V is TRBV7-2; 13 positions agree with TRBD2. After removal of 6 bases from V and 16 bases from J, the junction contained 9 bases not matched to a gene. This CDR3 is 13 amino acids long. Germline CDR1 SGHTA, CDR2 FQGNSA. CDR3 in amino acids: CASSSGLAGVIFF. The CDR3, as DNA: TGTGCCAGCAGTTCAGGACTAGCGGGAGTAATTTTCTTC.

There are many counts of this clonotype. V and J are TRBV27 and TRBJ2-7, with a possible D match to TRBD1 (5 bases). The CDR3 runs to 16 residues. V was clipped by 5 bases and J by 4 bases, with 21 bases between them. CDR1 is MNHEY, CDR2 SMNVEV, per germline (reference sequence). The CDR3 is CASSIRPLQDQYEQYF. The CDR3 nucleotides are TGTGCCAGCAGTATCCGCCCCTTACAGGATCAGTACGAGCAGTACTTC.

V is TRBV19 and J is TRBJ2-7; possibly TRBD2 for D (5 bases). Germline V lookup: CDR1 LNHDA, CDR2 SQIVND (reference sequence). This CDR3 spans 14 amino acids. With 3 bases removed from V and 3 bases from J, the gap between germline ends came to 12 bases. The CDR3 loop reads CASSITFRGYEQYF. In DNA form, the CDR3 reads TGTGCCAGTAGTATCACATTCCGGGGCTACGAGCAGTACTTC. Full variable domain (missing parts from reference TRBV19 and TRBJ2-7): DGGITQSPKYLFRKEGQNVTLSCEQNLNHDAMYWYRQDPGQGLRLIYYSQIVNDFQKGDIAEGYSVSREKKESFPLTVTSAQKNPTAFYLCASSITFRGYEQYFGPGTRLTVT.